The 21 T cell receptor beta chains reported below all come from one sample, sequenced in a study of blood T cell repertoires in COVID-19. Measured with immunoSEQ multiplex PCR; TCRdb has only the in-frame clones, and not every one. The table shows about 250,000 clones, with 90% occurring only once. The sequenced material came from peripheral blood. The receptor source for this set is a woman aged 55-70 years with COVID-19, enrolled during active disease.

V usage is TRBV9 and J usage is TRBJ2-5; tentatively, D is TRBD2 (7 bases). Germline V gives CDR1 SGDLS, CDR2 YYNGEE. The CDR3 runs 15 residues. V was pared by 1 base and J by 5 bases, with 15 bases between. CDR3 sequence reads: CASSVTPRGGETQYF. The DNA for the CDR3 is TGTGCCAGCAGCGTAACCCCCAGGGGAGGGGAGACCCAGTACTTC.

V usage is TRBV7-9 and J usage is TRBJ1-3, with D tentatively TRBD1 (6 bases). This CDR3 contains 13 residues. Germline assignment: CDR1 SEHNR and CDR2 FQNEAQ (reference sequence). Trimming stripped 6 bases from V and 2 bases from J, with 8 bases between. CDR3 DNA sequence: TGTGCCAGCAGACAGGGACCTGGAAACACCATATATTTT. It encodes CASRQGPGNTIYF.

The V call is TRBV10-3, the J call TRBJ2-2; 13 bases are a match to TRBD2. The junction had 0 bases not matched to a gene; V was cut back by 4 bases and J by 1 base. The CDR3 loop spans 16 amino acids. Germline CDR1 and CDR2: ENHRY and SYGVKD. CDR3 in DNA: TGTGCCATCAGTGGGACTAGCGGGGGGAACACCGGGGAGCTGTTTTTT. This gives the protein CAISGTSGGNTGELFF.

This clone was observed once. The rearrangement joins TRBV2 to TRBJ1-5, with a possible D match to TRBD1 (6 bases). The CDR3 covers 16 residues. Germline V gene sequence: CDR1 SNHLY, CDR2 FYNNEI. The V gene lost 7 bases and the J gene lost 0 bases, with 16 bases spanning the gap. CDR3 DNA: TGTGCCAGCACTGTGACAGGCCTTTATAGCAATCAGCCCCAGCATTTT. Translation gives CASTVTGLYSNQPQHF.

This chain uses TRBV5-1 with TRBJ2-5, with 8 bases aligning to TRBD1. This CDR3 spans 13 amino acids. Germline V gene data show CDR1 as SGHRS and CDR2 as YFSETQ. J lost 5 bases, V lost 7 bases, and 7 bases had no gene match. CDR3 in amino acids: CASFSTGDETQYF. Written as DNA, the CDR3 is TGCGCCAGCTTTTCGACAGGGGACGAGACCCAGTACTTC.

The chain is built from TRBV30 and TRBJ2-1; 8 bases fit TRBD1. The CDR3 totals 15 residues. CDR1 GTSNPN and CDR2 SVGIG come from the germline V gene (reference sequence). V dropped 3 bases and J dropped 4; count of bases not matched to a gene: 8. CDR3 region: CAWREDRGKYNEQFF. CDR3 in DNA: TGTGCCTGGAGAGAAGACAGGGGCAAATACAATGAGCAGTTCTTC.

The rearrangement uses TRBV6-5 and TRBJ1-3; D not resolved. The V end lost 0 bases, the J end lost 3 bases, and 3 bases lay between the germline ends. The CDR3 runs to 13 residues. Germline V gene lookup returns CDR1 MNHEY and CDR2 SVGAGI. The CDR3 coding sequence is TGTGCCAGCAGTTACTCGTATGGAAACACCATATATTTT. It specifies CASSYSYGNTIYF.

This clone was seen once. Here the CDR3 reads CASSLHSDRGSSSNQPQHF. In DNA form, the CDR3 reads TGTGCCAGCAGCTTACATTCCGACAGGGGATCTTCTAGCAATCAGCCCCAGCATTTT. The V call is TRBV7-2, the J call TRBJ1-5; TRBD1 aligns across 8 bases. CDR1 and CDR2 from the germline V gene are SGHTA and FQGNSA. This CDR3 contains 19 residues. V shed 2 bases, J shed 0 bases, and the junction held 12 bases outside the gene matches.

The V and J genes are TRBV7-9 and TRBJ2-1, with unresolved D. Between the trimmed V and J ends, which lost 11 bases and 8 bases, there was a span of 16 bases. The CDR3 is made up of 12 amino acids. Germline lookup yields CDR1 SEHNR and CDR2 FQNEAQ (reference sequence). CDR3 region: CAFQPGGDEQFF. The CDR3 DNA reads TGTGCCTTTCAACCGGGTGGAGATGAGCAGTTCTTC.

This sequence joins TRBV6-4 and TRBJ1-1; D gene unclear. The ends were cut back, 4 bases at V and 6 bases at J, with 18 bases in the middle. Germline V lookup: CDR1 MRHNA, CDR2 SNTAGT. The length of the CDR3 is 15 residues. The CDR3 bases are TGTGCCAGCAGTGCGAATGGGCACCGTGGTGCTGAAGCTTTCTTT. Protein sequence: CASSANGHRGAEAFF.

This rearrangement joins TRBV18 to TRBJ2-7; D possibly corresponds to TRBD2 (6 bases). V was cut by 4 bases and J by 1 base, with 17 bases left in between. Germline V gene data show CDR1 as KGHSH and CDR2 as LQKENI. The CDR3 has 16 residues. Here the CDR3 DNA reads TGTGCCAGCTCACTGCGGGGTTTGTATCGGTCCTACGAGCAGTACTTC. Translation gives CASSLRGLYRSYEQYF.

V and J are TRBV6-1 and TRBJ1-2; 7 bases map to TRBD1. Looked up from germline, CDR1 is MNHNS and CDR2 is SASEGT. The CDR3 extends over 15 amino acids. The V gene end was trimmed by 2 bases and the J gene end by 4 bases; junction bases not matched to a gene: 7. The CDR3 is CASSEFGQETYGYTF. The CDR3 region has the DNA TGTGCCAGCAGTGAATTCGGACAGGAAACCTATGGCTACACCTTC.

This clone was found a few times. Additional DNA sequences in this sample encode the identical CDR3. The chain combines TRBV6-5 with TRBJ1-2; D might be TRBD1 (5 bases). Germline lookup yields CDR1 MNHEY and CDR2 SVGAGI. V lost 0 bases to trimming and J lost 4 bases, with 9 bases between them. This CDR3 comprises 14 residues. The CDR3 spells CASSYSRGTYGYTF. CDR3 coding DNA: TGTGCCAGCAGTTACTCCCGGGGGACCTATGGCTACACCTTC.

The rearrangement joins TRBV5-4 to TRBJ1-1; D unclear. The V gene lost 10 bases and the J gene lost 5 bases, with 15 bases spanning the gap. This CDR3 has 12 amino acids. Per the germline V gene, CDR1 is SGHNT and CDR2 is YYREEE (reference sequence). CDR3 in amino acids: CAAGGSWTEAFF. The CDR3 coding sequence is TGTGCCGCAGGAGGGAGTTGGACTGAAGCTTTCTTT.

This clone was observed a few times. The chain has TRBV4-3 and TRBJ1-6, with TRBD1 as a possible D gene (5 bases). Trimming took off 1 base at V and 2 bases at J, with 12 bases between the two ends. Germline assignment: CDR1 LGHNA and CDR2 YSLEER. The CDR3 has 17 residues. CDR3 residues: CASSQAFYRPYNSPLHF. The CDR3, as DNA: TGCGCCAGCAGCCAAGCCTTCTACAGGCCCTATAATTCACCCCTCCACTTT.

V is TRBV7-6 and J is TRBJ2-1; D might be TRBD2 (5 bases). The CDR3 is made up of 15 amino acids. The germline CDR1 and CDR2 sequences are SGHVS and FNYEAQ. V lost 2 bases and J 6 bases, leaving 14 bases between the germline ends. CDR3 sequence reads: CASSLIALDGNEQFF. CDR3 DNA: TGTGCCAGCAGCTTAATTGCACTAGATGGCAATGAGCAGTTCTTC. Complete variable domain (other parts from reference TRBV7-6 and TRBJ2-1): GAGVSQSPRYKVTKRGQDVALRCDPISGHVSLYWYRQALGQGPEFLTYFNYEAQQDKSGLPNDRFSAERPEGSISTLTIQRTEQRDSAMYRCASSLIALDGNEQFFGPGTRLTVL.

The chain links TRBV11-2 to TRBJ1-2; D gene ambiguous. CDR1 is SGHAT and CDR2 is FQNNGV in the germline V gene. CDR3 length: 13 residues. Trimming took 1 base from V and 0 from J, leaving 3 bases between them. The CDR3 DNA reads TGTGCCAGCAGCTTAGCTGCTAACTATGGCTACACCTTC. This gives the protein CASSLAANYGYTF.

The chain has TRBV7-2 and TRBJ1-5; possible D gene TRBD1, 5 bases. V lost 0 bases, J lost 0 bases, and 15 bases lay in between. This CDR3 has 18 residues. Per the germline V gene, CDR1 is SGHTA and CDR2 is FQGNSA. The CDR3 here is CASSLALAGRYSNQPQHF. For the CDR3, the DNA is TGTGCCAGCAGCTTAGCGCTGGCAGGGCGCTATAGCAATCAGCCCCAGCATTTT.

This clone occurred a few times. This chain connects TRBV7-9 to TRBJ1-4; D gene unclear. V lost 5 bases to trimming and J lost 5 bases, with 15 bases between them. The CDR3 totals 15 residues. Germline-derived CDR1 and CDR2 are SEHNR and FQNEAQ (reference sequence). The CDR3 nucleotides read TGTGCCAGCAGCGGTGGGCGTCAGAAAAATGAAAAACTGTTTTTT. Translation gives CASSGGRQKNEKLFF. The full variable domain, completed using reference TRBV7-9 and TRBJ1-4, is DTGVSQNPRHKITKRGQNVTFRCDPISEHNRLYWYRQTLGQGPEFLTYFQNEAQLEKSRLLSDRFSAERPKGSFSTLEIQRTEQGDSAMYLCASSGGRQKNEKLFFGSGTQLSVL.

DNA of the CDR3: TGTGCCAGCTCAGCACAGGGGGCGGGGCAGCCCCAGCATTTT. It yields the protein CASSAQGAGQPQHF. The rearrangement joins TRBV18 to TRBJ1-5; 9 bases are a match to TRBD1. Germline V lookup: CDR1 KGHSH, CDR2 LQKENI. The J segment lost 7 bases and the V segment lost 5 bases, leaving 6 bases of the junction unmatched. CDR3 size: 14 residues.

The V gene is TRBV14, the J gene TRBJ2-5; TRBD2 matches 14 bases. Per the germline V gene, CDR1 is SGHDN and CDR2 is FVKESK. V shed 4 bases and J 7 bases; nucleotides not matched to a gene: 2. The CDR3 extends over 14 amino acids. CDR3 amino acids: CASSPGLAGGTQYF. CDR3 bases: TGTGCCAGCAGCCCCGGACTAGCGGGGGGGACCCAGTACTTC.